Following are 31 T cell receptor beta chains from one sample sequenced in a study of blood T cell repertoires in COVID-19. Measured with immunoSEQ multiplex PCR; TCRdb has only the in-frame clones, and not every one. This sample has fewer than 150,000 clones, with around 80% found just once. Sequencing used peripheral blood. Source of these receptors: a man between 45 and 60 years old with acute or convalescent COVID-19.

The rearrangement uses TRBV7-6 and TRBJ1-1, with D perhaps TRBD1 (6 bases). The CDR3 extends over 16 amino acids. Germline-derived CDR1 and CDR2 are SGHVS and FNYEAQ. V was pared by 1 base and J by 1 base, with 13 bases between. CDR3 nucleotide sequence: TGTGCCAGCAGCTTAGTGGGGCTGGACAGGAACACTGAAGCTTTCTTT. Translated, it gives CASSLVGLDRNTEAFF. The full variable domain, in which reference TRBV7-6 and TRBJ1-1 provide the parts outside the CDR3, is GAGVSQSPRYKVTKRGQDVALRCDPISGHVSLYWYRQALGQGPEFLTYFNYEAQQDKSGLPNDRFSAERPEGSISTLTIQRTEQRDSAMYRCASSLVGLDRNTEAFFGQGTRLTVV.

This chain joins TRBV28 and TRBJ2-7, with no clear D. The CDR3 covers 13 residues. The ends were cut back, 6 bases at V and 5 bases at J, with 14 bases in the middle. Germline-derived CDR1 and CDR2 are MDHEN and SYDVKM. CDR3 sequence (DNA): TGTGCCAGCAGCCAGACGGAACGGGACGAGCAGTACTTC. It encodes CASSQTERDEQYF. Combining the CDR3 with reference TRBV28 and TRBJ2-7 gives the whole variable domain DVKVTQSSRYLVKRTGEKVFLECVQDMDHENMFWYRQDPGLGLRLIYFSYDVKMKEKGDIPEGYSVSREKKERFSLILESASTNQTSMYLCASSQTERDEQYFGPGTRLTVT.

Here the CDR3 DNA reads TGCGCCAGCAGCTTCGGGGGAAACTCCTACAATGAGCAGTTCTTC. Translated: CASSFGGNSYNEQFF. V is TRBV5-1 and J is TRBJ2-1, with D possibly being TRBD2 (6 bases). V was clipped by 2 bases and J by 0 bases, with 9 bases between them. CDR1 SGHRS and CDR2 YFSETQ come from the germline V gene. The CDR3 runs 15 residues.

This sequence joins TRBV5-6 and TRBJ1-2; the D gene is possibly TRBD1 (5 bases). V was pared by 4 bases and J by 4 bases, with 11 bases between. The CDR3 extends over 13 amino acids. Germline V gives CDR1 SGHDT, CDR2 YYEEEE. The chain's CDR3 is CASSQGPIYGYTF. In DNA, the CDR3 is TGTGCCAGCAGCCAGGGTCCCATCTATGGCTACACCTTC.

This chain uses TRBV9 with TRBJ2-1; 7 positions agree with TRBD1. From germline, CDR1 is SGDLS and CDR2 YYNGEE. Trimming at V came to 4 bases and at J to 7 bases, leaving 8 bases not matched to a gene. The CDR3 runs 14 residues. The DNA for the CDR3 is TGTGCCAGCAGCTTACACAGGGGTCAAAATGAGCAGTTCTTC. Translated, it gives CASSLHRGQNEQFF.

The J gene is TRBJ2-5, the V gene TRBV7-3, with a tentative D call TRBD1 (6 bases). Trimming took 5 bases from V and 2 from J, leaving 15 bases between them. The germline CDR1 and CDR2 sequences are SGHTA and FQGTGA. The CDR3 contains 15 residues. The CDR3 region has the DNA TGTGCCAGCAGCCTCACAGGGTTTAGGCAAGAGACCCAGTACTTC. Translation: CASSLTGFRQETQYF.

As regards this clone: Germline and junction disagree at one end, which may indicate a read error. J is TRBJ2-5 and V is TRBV28; TRBD1 matches 8 bases. CDR3 size: 15 residues. Germline-derived CDR1 and CDR2 are MDHEN and SYDVKM. CDR3 in amino acids: CASSIWDRRDETQYF. The CDR3 nucleotides read TGTGCCAGCAGTATATGGGACAGGAGAGACGAGACCCAGTACTTC.

The V and J genes are TRBV5-8 and TRBJ1-1, with D perhaps matching TRBD1 (5 bases). Trimming removed 4 bases from V and 6 bases from J, with 19 bases in between. Germline-derived CDR1 and CDR2 are SGHTS and YDEGEE. CDR3 size: 15 residues. The CDR3 nucleotides read TGTGCCAGCAGCACTTCGTGGGGCCGTGGTTCTGAAGCTTTCTTT. Translating gives CASSTSWGRGSEAFF. Variable domain in full (rest from reference TRBV5-8 and TRBJ1-1): EAGVTQSPTHLIKTRGQQATLRCSPISGHTSVYWYQQALGLGLQFLLWYDEGEERNRGNFPPRFSGRQFPNYSSELNVNALELEDSALYLCASSTSWGRGSEAFFGQGTRLTVV.

As DNA, the CDR3 is TGTGCCAGCAGTACCGGGGGACAGCCCGGCTACACCTTC. Translated: CASSTGGQPGYTF. The chain couples TRBV28 to TRBJ1-2, with TRBD1 matching 7 bases. Germline V gene data show CDR1 as MDHEN and CDR2 as SYDVKM. J gave up 8 bases and V 5 bases, and 8 bases lay outside the gene matches. The CDR3 runs 13 residues.

The rearrangement joins TRBV2 to TRBJ1-5, with unresolved D. The V gene's germline CDR1 is SNHLY and CDR2 FYNNEI. The CDR3 consists of 18 residues. Trimming removed 2 bases at V and 0 bases at J, with 17 bases between. This chain's CDR3 is CASSESSRFLYSNQPQHF. Written as DNA, the CDR3 is TGTGCCAGCAGTGAATCGAGCAGGTTCTTATATAGCAATCAGCCCCAGCATTTT.

The CDR3 here is CASSLFGYDEKLFF. The CDR3 coding sequence is TGTGCCAGCAGCTTGTTCGGGTACGATGAAAAACTGTTTTTT. The chain joins TRBV5-4 to TRBJ1-4; D remains ambiguous. Germline V CDR1 and CDR2: SGHNT, YYREEE (reference sequence). CDR3 length: 14 residues. Trimming stripped 1 base from V and 6 bases from J, with 10 bases between.

V gene TRBV24-1 combines with J gene TRBJ2-1; 9 nucleotides agree with TRBD2. CDR3 size: 17 residues. The V segment lost 5 bases and the J segment 2 bases; nucleotides outside the gene matches: 9. Germline lookup yields CDR1 KGHDR and CDR2 SFDVKD. The CDR3, as DNA: TGTGCCACCAGTGTTAGCGGGAGCATGGGGGCCTACAATGAGCAGTTCTTC. It encodes CATSVSGSMGAYNEQFF.

The rearrangement links TRBV11-2 to TRBJ2-7; the match to TRBD2 covers 12 bases. Germline V gene lookup returns CDR1 SGHAT and CDR2 FQNNGV. This CDR3 spans 17 amino acids. The trim removed 5 bases at V and 3 bases at J, leaving 11 bases unmatched. The CDR3 nucleotides read TGTGCCAGCAGCCCGACCCTAGCGGGGGGGATCGACTACGAGCAGTACTTC. Translation gives CASSPTLAGGIDYEQYF.

V is TRBV23-1 and J is TRBJ2-7; 7 bases are a match to TRBD1. TRBV23-1 is recorded as an ORF, its role being uncertain. The CDR3 sequence is 15 residues long. V gave up 8 bases and J gave up 0 bases; unmatched junction bases: 10. CDR3 DNA: TGCGCCAGCTTCAGGGGCAGGGGGAGCTCCTACGAGCAGTACTTC. The encoded protein is CASFRGRGSSYEQYF.

The CDR3 DNA follows: TGTGCCAGCAGTTCTACAGGGGAAGGTTACAATGAGCAGTTCTTC. Protein product: CASSSTGEGYNEQFF. The chain carries TRBV6-5 and TRBJ2-1, with TRBD1 identical over 7 bases. The CDR3 sequence is 15 residues long. With 4 bases clipped from V and 4 bases from J, the junction kept 7 bases outside the gene matches. From germline, CDR1 is MNHEY and CDR2 SVGAGI.

The chain links TRBV3-1 (or the pseudogene TRBV3-2) to TRBJ2-5; TRBD2 aligns across 9 bases. J gave up 4 bases and V 0 bases, and 9 bases lay outside the gene matches. This CDR3 is 17 amino acids long. Germline loops: CDR1 LGHDT, CDR2 YNNKEL (reference sequence). The CDR3 DNA follows: TGTGCCAGCAGCCAAGATGCACGACGCGGGGGGGCAGAGACCCAGTACTTC. Translating it yields CASSQDARRGGAETQYF.

This clone was recorded a few times. This chain connects TRBV10-2 to TRBJ2-2, with TRBD2 matching over 8 bases. V trimming: 5 bases; J trimming: 1 base; junction bases outside the gene matches: 6. CDR1 WSHSY and CDR2 SAAADI come from the germline V gene. CDR3 length: 16 residues. Here the CDR3 reads CASSFAGGQNTGELFF. DNA for the CDR3: TGCGCCAGCAGTTTTGCGGGAGGCCAGAACACCGGGGAGCTGTTTTTT.

The chain couples TRBV15 to TRBJ2-7; 8 bases are shared with TRBD1. CDR3 size: 14 residues. The germline V gene encodes CDR1 LNHNV and CDR2 YYDKDF (reference sequence). With 5 bases clipped from V and 1 base from J, the junction kept 4 bases outside the gene matches. The CDR3 coding sequence is TGTGCCACCAGCCGTGGACAGGGTTCCTACGAGCAGTACTTC. Its translation: CATSRGQGSYEQYF. The whole variable domain, remainder taken from reference TRBV15 and TRBJ2-7, is DAMVIQNPRYQVTQFGKPVTLSCSQTLNHNVMYWYQQKSSQAPKLLFHYYDKDFNNEADTPDNFQSRRPNTSFCFLDIRSPGLGDTAMYLCATSRGQGSYEQYFGPGTRLTVT.

This sequence joins TRBV27 and TRBJ2-7; TRBD2 is a possible D gene (5 bases). CDR1 is MNHEY, CDR2 SMNVEV, per germline (reference sequence). Between the trimmed V and J ends, which lost 8 bases and 3 bases, there was a span of 5 bases. CDR3 size: 10 residues. CDR3 residues: CASGLYEQYF. The DNA of the CDR3 is TGTGCCAGCGGACTCTACGAGCAGTACTTC.

The rearrangement joins TRBV4-1 to TRBJ1-5, with 7 bases identical to TRBD1. Per germline, CDR1 MGHRA and CDR2 YSYEKL. CDR3 length equals 16 residues. J was trimmed by 5 bases and V by 0 bases; bases with no gene match: 7. The CDR3 DNA is TGCGCCAGCAGCCAAGATCGCACAGGGGCATATCAGCCCCAGCATTTT. Protein: CASSQDRTGAYQPQHF.

As regards this clone: This specimen includes other DNA sequences encoding the same CDR3. The rearrangement links TRBV25-1 to TRBJ2-3; 8 bases line up with TRBD2. The germline V gene encodes CDR1 MGHDK and CDR2 SYGVNS. This CDR3 region has 16 residues. The J segment lost 0 bases and the V segment lost 2 bases, leaving 4 bases of the junction unmatched. The CDR3 DNA sequence: TGTGCCAGCAGTGAAGGACTAGCTTTAAGCACAGATACGCAGTATTTT. It encodes CASSEGLALSTDTQYF. The variable domain in full, completed from reference TRBV25-1 and TRBJ2-3, reads EADIYQTPRYLVIGTGKKITLECSQTMGHDKMYWYQQDPGMELHLIHYSYGVNSTEKGDLSSESTVSRIRTEHFPLTLESARPSHTSQYLCASSEGLALSTDTQYFGPGTRLTVL.

This chain joins TRBV7-3 and TRBJ2-3; a weak D match, TRBD2 (6 bases). Germline V lookup: CDR1 SGHTA, CDR2 FQGTGA. Trimming cost V 3 bases and J 1 base, with 11 bases left between them. There are 15 residues in the CDR3. CDR3 DNA: TGTGCCAGCAGCTTGGAGGGAGTCGGCACAGATACGCAGTATTTT. It codes for CASSLEGVGTDTQYF.

The CDR3 nucleotides read TGTGCCAGCAGCTTGGCCCAGGGGTCTCAGCCCCAGCATTTT. This sequence encodes CASSLAQGSQPQHF. V and J are TRBV5-6 and TRBJ1-5; a weak D match, TRBD1 (6 bases). CDR1 and CDR2 (germline): SGHDT, YYEEEE. Trimming took 0 bases from V and 6 from J, leaving 10 bases between them. This CDR3 has 14 residues.

A remark on this clone: Other nucleotide sequences from this sample produce the same CDR3. V is TRBV18 and J is TRBJ2-7; 9 nucleotides match TRBD1. Per the germline V gene, CDR1 is KGHSH and CDR2 is LQKENI. The CDR3 sequence is 14 residues long. The V segment lost 2 bases and the J segment 1 base; nucleotides outside the gene matches: 0. CDR3 coding DNA: TGTGCCAGCTCACCAGGGACAGGGTCCTACGAGCAGTACTTC. It yields the protein CASSPGTGSYEQYF.

The chain employs TRBV28 and TRBJ2-1; 8 bases are shared with TRBD2. The CDR3 covers 13 residues. V shed 8 bases, J shed 3 bases, and the junction held 3 bases outside the gene matches. Germline CDR1 reads MDHEN; CDR2 reads SYDVKM. CDR3 sequence (DNA): TGTGCCAGCGGTCGGGAGGGCTACAATGAGCAGTTCTTC. Residues: CASGREGYNEQFF.

The chain recombines TRBV28 with TRBJ2-2; 7 nucleotides match TRBD1. Trimming cost V 8 bases and J 1 base; bases outside gene matches: 1. This CDR3 comprises 13 residues. CDR1 is MDHEN, CDR2 SYDVKM, per germline. CDR3: CASRTGNTGELFF. The CDR3 coding sequence is TGTGCCAGCCGGACAGGGAACACCGGGGAGCTGTTTTTT.

The chain couples TRBV6-5 to TRBJ1-1; possible D gene TRBD1, 5 bases. The CDR3 spans 14 residues. Trimming stripped 1 base from V and 3 bases from J, with 9 bases between. Germline V lookup: CDR1 MNHEY, CDR2 SVGAGI. This CDR3 reads CASSYLGRDTEAFF. The CDR3, as DNA: TGTGCCAGCAGTTACTTAGGCAGGGACACTGAAGCTTTCTTT.

The gene calls are TRBV18 and TRBJ1-4; possible D gene TRBD1, 5 bases. Germline CDR1 KGHSH, CDR2 LQKENI. This CDR3 region has 14 residues. V was trimmed by 2 bases and J by 2 bases, leaving 6 bases between them. The CDR3 loop reads CASSPGATNEKLFF. CDR3 in DNA: TGTGCCAGCTCACCAGGGGCGACTAATGAAAAACTGTTTTTT.

This clone was counted once. The chain couples TRBV9 to TRBJ1-3; D remains ambiguous. Germline lookup yields CDR1 SGDLS and CDR2 YYNGEE. The V and J ends lost 3 bases and 2 bases respectively, with 21 bases between them. CDR3 length equals 18 residues. CDR3 in DNA: TGTGCCAGCAGCGCCCTTGGGGAGTTGGTGAGCGCTGGAAACACCATATATTTT. It encodes CASSALGELVSAGNTIYF.

The chain uses TRBV15 and TRBJ1-1; D call uncertain. The V and J ends lost 0 bases and 2 bases respectively, with 7 bases between them. Germline CDR1 and CDR2: LNHNV and YYDKDF (reference sequence). CDR3 length: 14 residues. The CDR3 sequence: CATSRDLGNTEAFF. The CDR3 coding sequence is TGTGCCACCAGCAGAGATCTAGGAAACACTGAAGCTTTCTTT. Together with reference TRBV15 and TRBJ1-1, the CDR3 gives the full variable domain: DAMVIQNPRYQVTQFGKPVTLSCSQTLNHNVMYWYQQKSSQAPKLLFHYYDKDFNNEADTPDNFQSRRPNTSFCFLDIRSPGLGDTAMYLCATSRDLGNTEAFFGQGTRLTVV.

The sample holds one count of this clone. The rearrangement uses TRBV19 and TRBJ1-1; 7 bases fit TRBD1. After removal of 5 bases from V and 6 bases from J, the junction contained 9 bases not matched to a gene. Germline V gene data show CDR1 as LNHDA and CDR2 as SQIVND (reference sequence). The CDR3 runs to 14 residues. The CDR3 bases are TGTGCCAGTAGTCCCCACCCGACAGGGCCTGAAGCTTTCTTT. Protein product: CASSPHPTGPEAFF.